This T cell receptor beta chain comes out of a study of blood T cell repertoires in COVID-19. Study-level information: COVID-19 samples, acute and convalescent, were from the United States, Italy and Spain. T cells, B-cell-depleted T cells, or PBMCs supplied cDNA or gDNA.

Under the authors' procedure: It was from reference gene primer amplification that nucleated cell counts were estimated. The data were produced by immunoSEQ multiplex PCR, yet TCRdb's version contains in-frame clones alone and is incomplete. From that table come the V and J calls and clone size; the DNA was used to work out D and trimming. This sample has about 130,000 clones, with approximately 88% found just once. The V gene lost 4 bases and the J gene lost 3 bases, with 10 bases spanning the gap. Germline CDR1 reads SGDLS; CDR2 reads YYNGEE. There are 13 residues in the CDR3. The sequenced material came from peripheral blood. This TCR derives from a man in his 70s with active COVID-19. This chain connects TRBV9 to TRBJ2-5; perhaps TRBD2 as D (6 bases). The CDR3 DNA reads as TGTGCCAGCAGCTCCGGACTAAAAGAGACCCAGTACTTC. As protein: CASSSGLKETQYF.